This section outlines one T cell receptor beta chain sequence together with its context. Original analysis: It was from reference gene primer amplification that nucleated cell counts were estimated. Profiled with immunoSEQ multiplex PCR; TCRdb holds only in-frame clones, not every one. The DNA was the basis for D and trimming; V, J and clone size are from that table. The sample holds approximately 300,000 clones, more than 75% seen once. The sample originates from a study of blood T cell repertoires in COVID-19. In the study overall: Samples representing acute and convalescent COVID-19 were sourced from the United States, Italy and Spain. Sources were T cells, B-cell-depleted T cells, or PBMCs; the material itself was cDNA or gDNA.

This clonotype was obtained from a woman between 50 and 59 years old with active or convalescent COVID-19. The material sequenced was peripheral blood.

CDR3 region: CASSTQALNTEAFF. The CDR3 DNA reads as TGTGCCAGCAGTACTCAGGCCCTGAACACTGAAGCTTTCTTT. This chain links TRBV28 with TRBJ1-1; no definite D call. The CDR3 covers 14 residues. The V gene's germline CDR1 is MDHEN and CDR2 SYDVKM. The V and J ends lost 5 bases and 0 bases respectively, with 10 bases between them.